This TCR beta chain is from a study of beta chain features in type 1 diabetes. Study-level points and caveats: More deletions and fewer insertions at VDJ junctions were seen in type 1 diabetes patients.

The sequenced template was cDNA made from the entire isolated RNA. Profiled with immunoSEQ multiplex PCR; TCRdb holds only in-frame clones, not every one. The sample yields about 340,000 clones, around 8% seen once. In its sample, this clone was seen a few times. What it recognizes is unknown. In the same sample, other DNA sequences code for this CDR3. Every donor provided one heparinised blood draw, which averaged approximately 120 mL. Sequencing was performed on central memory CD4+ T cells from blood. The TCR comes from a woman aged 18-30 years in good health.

The CDR3 is CASSLVSGRETQYF. The CDR3 nucleotides read TGCGCCAGCAGCTTGGTCAGTGGGCGCGAGACCCAGTACTTC. J is TRBJ2-5 and V is TRBV5-1, with D unclear. Germline-derived CDR1 and CDR2 are SGHRS and YFSETQ. The V and J ends lost 0 bases and 5 bases respectively, with 11 bases between them. The CDR3 runs to 14 residues.